The 24 T cell receptor beta chains below come from one sample, sequenced in a study of CD8 T cells in ankylosing spondylitis. Findings and limits, study-wide: Ankylosing spondylitis blood seemed to carry a telltale TCR beta motif made of under 10 highly homologous variants.

TCRdb re-analysed the 5' RACE reads in MiXCR, keeping a single row per CDR3 protein. The sample lists some 840,000 distinct CDR3 sequences; 12% were seen once. Which antigens these TCRs recognize remains unknown. The sample comprised blood, either unsorted or a sorted T cell fraction (not recorded which). The source is a male donor with ankylosing spondylitis.

This sequence joins TRBV11-2 and TRBJ2-7; 7 bases map to TRBD1. This CDR3 is built from 15 residues. Germline CDR1 is SGHAT and CDR2 is FQNNGV. J lost 4 bases, V lost 1 base, and 7 bases had no gene match. The CDR3 is CASSLARQGRYEQYF. The CDR3 nucleotides read TGTGCCAGCAGCTTAGCGCGACAGGGCCGATACGAGCAGTACTTC.

The genes are TRBV28 and TRBJ2-7; 10 nucleotides agree with TRBD2. CDR1 is MDHEN and CDR2 is SYDVKM in the germline V gene. The CDR3 is made up of 14 amino acids. Trimming cost V 6 bases and J 3 bases; bases outside gene matches: 5. For the CDR3, the DNA is TGTGCCAGCAGACCGGGACTAGCGCTCTACGAGCAGTACTTC. Its translation: CASRPGLALYEQYF.

The CDR3 loop reads CSAAPRDRSFQETQYF. In nucleotides, the CDR3 is TGCAGTGCCGCGCCCCGGGACAGGTCCTTCCAAGAGACCCAGTACTTC. The chain links TRBV20-1 to TRBJ2-5, with 8 positions matching TRBD1. Germline loops: CDR1 DFQATT, CDR2 SNEGSKA (reference sequence). This CDR3 is 16 amino acids long. The V gene end was trimmed by 6 bases and the J gene end by 1 base; junction bases not matched to a gene: 13.

The chain combines TRBV7-8 with TRBJ1-1; TRBD1 matches at 7 bases. Looked up from germline, CDR1 is SGHVS and CDR2 is FQNEAQ. The CDR3 is 14 residues long. V shed 4 bases, J shed 6 bases, and the junction held 8 bases outside the gene matches. The CDR3 DNA reads as TGTGCCAGCAGCTCCCAGGGGGGGGCTTCTGAAGCTTTCTTT. Its protein product is CASSSQGGASEAFF.

The chain has TRBV20-1 and TRBJ2-7; 7 positions match TRBD2. Germline CDR1 DFQATT, CDR2 SNEGSKA (reference sequence). V trimming: 6 bases; J trimming: 2 bases; junction bases outside the gene matches: 7. The length of the CDR3 is 13 residues. Here the CDR3 DNA reads TGCAGTGCCTCAATAGCGGGTACCTACGAGCAGTACTTC. This encodes CSASIAGTYEQYF.

Many counts were recorded for this clonotype. The chain carries TRBV4-3 and TRBJ2-1; D is unclear. The CDR3 is 15 amino acids. Trimming pared 5 bases from V and 5 bases from J, leaving 16 bases between. CDR1 and CDR2 from the germline V gene are LGHNA and YSLEER. DNA for the CDR3: TGCGCCAGCAGCGGCGAAGTGGCGGAAAACAATGAGCAGTTCTTC. It codes for CASSGEVAENNEQFF.

This clonotype was recorded at least ten times. At one of its ends the junction is not consistent with the germline gene, which may arise from a read error. This chain connects TRBV5-1 to TRBJ2-7; D is undetermined. This CDR3 comprises 12 residues. In germline, CDR1 is SGHRS, CDR2 YFSETQ. The CDR3 sequence is CASSLTAYEQYF. The CDR3 region has the DNA TGTGCCAGCAGCTTAACAGCCTACGAGCAGTACTTC.

This clonotype was counted between two and nine times. The V call is TRBV20-1, the J call TRBJ2-3; the D gene is possibly TRBD1 (6 bases). The ends were cut back, 7 bases at V and 4 bases at J, with 15 bases in the middle. Germline-derived CDR1 and CDR2 are DFQATT and SNEGSKA (reference sequence). The CDR3 is 13 amino acids. The CDR3 is CSENRVSADTQYF. DNA for the CDR3: TGCAGTGAGAACAGGGTCAGCGCAGATACGCAGTATTTT.

The chain is built from TRBV3-1 and TRBJ2-2; D remains ambiguous. The germline V gene encodes CDR1 LGHDT and CDR2 YNNKEL (reference sequence). This CDR3 contains 14 residues. Trimming stripped 0 bases from V and 6 bases from J, with 8 bases between. CDR3 residues: CASSQEAAAGELFF. The CDR3, as DNA: TGTGCCAGCAGCCAAGAGGCGGCCGCCGGGGAGCTGTTTTTT.

The gene calls are TRBV28 and TRBJ1-1; D is uncertain. Between the trimmed V and J ends, which lost 6 bases and 5 bases, there was a span of 19 bases. CDR3 length: 15 residues. Per the germline V gene, CDR1 is MDHEN and CDR2 is SYDVKM. The CDR3 is CASRIRRASYTEAFF. DNA of the CDR3: TGTGCCAGCAGAATACGACGAGCCAGCTATACTGAAGCTTTCTTT.

This clonotype was seen only a few times. The J gene is TRBJ1-1, the V gene TRBV20-1; tentative D call: TRBD1 (5 bases). The V end lost 5 bases, the J end lost 4 bases, and 11 bases lay between the germline ends. Germline CDR1 and CDR2: DFQATT and SNEGSKA (reference sequence). CDR3 size: 12 residues. CDR3 sequence: CSALDRATEAFF. The CDR3, as DNA: TGCAGTGCTTTAGACAGAGCCACTGAAGCTTTCTTT.

This clonotype appeared many times. This chain connects TRBV29-1 to TRBJ2-7; perhaps D is TRBD1 or TRBD2 (5 bases each). Germline assignment: CDR1 SQVTM and CDR2 ANQGSEA. V lost 8 bases to trimming and J lost 3 bases, with 14 bases between them. This CDR3 has 12 residues. DNA for the CDR3: TGCAGCCTTCGGGACCGGGACTACGAGCAGTACTTC. It encodes CSLRDRDYEQYF.

This clonotype was seen a handful of times. This chain links TRBV29-1 with TRBJ2-3, with 9 bases fitting TRBD2. V trimming: 4 bases; J trimming: 3 bases; junction bases outside the gene matches: 5. Per the germline V gene, CDR1 is SQVTM and CDR2 is ANQGSEA. The CDR3 consists of 14 residues. CDR3 coding DNA: TGCAGCGTTGGGGTTAGCGGGGGAACAGATACGCAGTATTTT. Translated: CSVGVSGGTDTQYF.

In this sample, this clonotype turned up many times. The CDR3 nucleotides read TGCAGTGCTCATGTGAGCCTGGCTGAAGCTTTCTTT. The encoded protein is CSAHVSLAEAFF. The J gene is TRBJ1-1, the V gene TRBV20-1; D call uncertain. The CDR3 spans 12 residues. The V gene's germline CDR1 is DFQATT and CDR2 SNEGSKA (reference sequence). Trimming removed 5 bases from V and 6 bases from J, with 13 bases in between.

This clonotype was seen a handful of times. V and J are TRBV4-3 and TRBJ2-3; D may be TRBD1 (5 bases). V gave up 0 bases and J gave up 3 bases, with 7 bases separating them. CDR3 length: 14 amino acids. Germline V lookup: CDR1 LGHNA, CDR2 YSLEER. The CDR3 coding sequence is TGCGCCAGCAGCCAAGAGACAGTAACAGATACGCAGTATTTT. Translating gives CASSQETVTDTQYF.

This clonotype was seen at least ten times. V and J are TRBV12-3 or TRBV12-4 and TRBJ2-3; D gene unclear. Trimming shortened V by 5 bases and J by 4 bases, and 13 bases separated the two germline ends. The CDR3 has 14 residues. The CDR3 coding sequence is TGTGCCAGCAGTACTATGACTTGGGCAGATACGCAGTATTTT. The encoded protein is CASSTMTWADTQYF.

In its sample, this clonotype was seen many times. The chain is built from TRBV29-1 and TRBJ2-5; D is tentatively TRBD1 or TRBD2 (5 bases each). CDR3 length: 13 amino acids. V was clipped by 8 bases and J by 0 bases, with 13 bases between them. Germline V gene sequence: CDR1 SQVTM, CDR2 ANQGSEA. CDR3 in DNA: TGCAGCCTGAGAGGGGTGTACCAAGAGACCCAGTACTTC. Its translation is CSLRGVYQETQYF.

This chain joins TRBV20-1 and TRBJ2-7; D gene ambiguous. In germline, CDR1 is DFQATT, CDR2 SNEGSKA (reference sequence). Trimming left V 0 bases short and J 0 bases short, with 12 bases between. CDR3 size: 15 residues. CDR3 in amino acids: CSARDSGSFSYEQYF. CDR3 sequence (DNA): TGCAGTGCTAGAGATTCCGGGTCTTTCTCCTACGAGCAGTACTTC.

This chain connects TRBV20-1 to TRBJ1-4, with 8 bases that match TRBD1. V was pared by 5 bases and J by 7 bases, with 6 bases of the junction left unmatched. This CDR3 is built from 13 residues. Germline V gene data show CDR1 as DFQATT and CDR2 as SNEGSKA (reference sequence). The CDR3 bases are TGCAGTGCTTCAACAGGGGGTCTTGAAAAACTGTTTTTT. Protein sequence: CSASTGGLEKLFF.

This clonotype was recorded at least ten times. V and J are TRBV28 and TRBJ1-1; D uncertain. CDR1 is MDHEN, CDR2 SYDVKM, per germline. This CDR3 is 14 amino acids long. The V gene lost 5 bases and the J gene lost 1 base, with 11 bases spanning the gap. CDR3 protein: CASSPTAGNTEAFF. The CDR3, as DNA: TGTGCCAGCAGTCCGACCGCGGGGAACACTGAAGCTTTCTTT.

The V and J genes are TRBV30 and TRBJ2-5, with 7 bases aligning to TRBD2. J lost 1 base, V lost 5 bases, and 1 base had no gene match. The CDR3 runs to 12 residues. The germline CDR1 and CDR2 sequences are GTSNPN and SVGIG (reference sequence). CDR3 in DNA: TGTGCCTGGGGGACTACCCAAGAGACCCAGTACTTC. Protein product: CAWGTTQETQYF.

The chain carries TRBV7-8 and TRBJ1-2; no firm D call. The CDR3 sequence is 12 residues long. Trimming shortened V by 2 bases and J by 3 bases, and 4 bases separated the two germline ends. Germline V gene data show CDR1 as SGHVS and CDR2 as FQNEAQ. In DNA form, the CDR3 reads TGTGCCAGCAGCTTATCCCACTATGGCTACACCTTC. This sequence encodes CASSLSHYGYTF.

This clonotype was detected a few times. This chain's CDR3 is CASKISGASTDTQYF. The CDR3 nucleotides are TGTGCCAGCAAGATTTCCGGGGCCAGCACAGATACGCAGTATTTT. J is TRBJ2-3 and V is TRBV4-2; D may correspond to TRBD1 or TRBD2 (5 bases each). V lost 7 bases and J 0 bases, leaving 14 bases between the germline ends. This CDR3 region has 15 residues. Germline CDR1 and CDR2: LGHNA and YNFKEQ.

This clonotype was detected ten times or more. The rearrangement uses TRBV29-1 and TRBJ2-5; TRBD2 might be the D (7 bases). Germline V gene sequence: CDR1 SQVTM, CDR2 ANQGSEA. V lost 0 bases and J 6 bases, leaving 11 bases between the germline ends. The CDR3 length is 13 residues. CDR3: CSVEEGGAKTQYF. The CDR3 nucleotides are TGCAGCGTTGAAGAGGGGGGGGCGAAGACCCAGTACTTC.